The clone carrying this TCR beta chain showed up just a few times. The antigen is unknown. Cells sorted by CD45RO/CCR7/CD25/CD127/CD95/CD27 comprised CD4+ naive, central memory, regulatory and stem cell-like memory cells. All of the sorted populations showed purity greater than 95%. This entry comes from a study of beta chain features in type 1 diabetes. General study findings and limits: TCRB CDR3 length was moderately but significantly reduced in all four CD4+ subsets of Type 1 diabetes patients. In the patient group, naive, central memory and Treg TCRB repertoires seemed more alike than in the healthy donor group.

The CDR3 covers 13 residues. Germline V gene lookup returns CDR1 SGHTA and CDR2 FQGNSA. Trimming cost V 5 bases and J 7 bases, with 15 bases left between them. The authors reverse transcribed all of the isolated RNA, so sequencing captured expressed TCRB transcripts. TCRdb's table, derived via immunoSEQ multiplex PCR, lists solely in-frame clones and lacks some. The sample shows around 140,000 clones, more than 9% of them seen only once. The rearrangement links TRBV7-2 to TRBJ2-7; no firm D call. This TCR derives from a man between 18 and 29 years old in good health. Sequencing was done on a sample of naive CD4+ T cells from blood. CDR3 loop: CASSVGIHGEQYF. Here the CDR3 DNA reads TGTGCCAGCAGCGTAGGCATCCACGGGGAGCAGTACTTC.